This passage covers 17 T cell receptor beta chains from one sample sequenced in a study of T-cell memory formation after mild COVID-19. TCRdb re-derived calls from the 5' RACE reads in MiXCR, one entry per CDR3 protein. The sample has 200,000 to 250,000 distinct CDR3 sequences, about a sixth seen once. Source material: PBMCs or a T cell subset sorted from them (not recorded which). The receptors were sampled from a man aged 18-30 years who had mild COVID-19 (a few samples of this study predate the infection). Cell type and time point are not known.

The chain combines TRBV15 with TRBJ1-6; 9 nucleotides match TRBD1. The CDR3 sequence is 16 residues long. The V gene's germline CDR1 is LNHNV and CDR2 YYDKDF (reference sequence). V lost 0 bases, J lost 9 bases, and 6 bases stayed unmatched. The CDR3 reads CATSREAGTGISPLHF. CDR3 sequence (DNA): TGTGCCACCAGCAGAGAAGCAGGGACAGGGATTTCACCCCTCCACTTT.

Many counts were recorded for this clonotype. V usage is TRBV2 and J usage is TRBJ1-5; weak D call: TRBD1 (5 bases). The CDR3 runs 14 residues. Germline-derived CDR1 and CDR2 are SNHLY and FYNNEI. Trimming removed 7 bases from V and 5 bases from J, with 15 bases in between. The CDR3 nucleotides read TGTGCCAGCACCGTGGGGACGGAGGATCAGCCCCAGCATTTT. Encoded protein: CASTVGTEDQPQHF.

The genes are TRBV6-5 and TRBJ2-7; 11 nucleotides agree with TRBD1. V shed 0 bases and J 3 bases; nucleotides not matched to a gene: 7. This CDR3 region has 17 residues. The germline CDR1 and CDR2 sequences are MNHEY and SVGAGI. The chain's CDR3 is CASSYSLVGTGGYEQYF. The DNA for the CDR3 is TGTGCCAGCAGTTACTCTCTTGTCGGGACAGGGGGCTACGAGCAGTACTTC.

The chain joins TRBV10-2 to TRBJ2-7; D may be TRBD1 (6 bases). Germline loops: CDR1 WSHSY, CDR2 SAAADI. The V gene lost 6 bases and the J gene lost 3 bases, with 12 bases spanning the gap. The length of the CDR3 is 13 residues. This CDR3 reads CASRGRGLYEQYF. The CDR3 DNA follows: TGCGCCAGCAGAGGCAGGGGCCTCTACGAGCAGTACTTC.

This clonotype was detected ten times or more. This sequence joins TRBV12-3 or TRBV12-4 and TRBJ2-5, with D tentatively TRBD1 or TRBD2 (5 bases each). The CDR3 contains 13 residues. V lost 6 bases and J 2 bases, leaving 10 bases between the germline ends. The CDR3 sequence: CASSQGDQETQYF. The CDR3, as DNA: TGTGCCAGCAGCCAGGGAGATCAAGAGACCCAGTACTTC.

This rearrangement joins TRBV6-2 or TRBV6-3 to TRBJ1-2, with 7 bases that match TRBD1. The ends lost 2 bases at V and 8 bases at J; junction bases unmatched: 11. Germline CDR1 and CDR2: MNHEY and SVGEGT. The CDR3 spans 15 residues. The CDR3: CASSYGQVRTGGYTF. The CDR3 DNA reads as TGTGCCAGCAGTTACGGGCAGGTCCGGACAGGCGGCTACACCTTC.

The CDR3 region has the DNA TGCAGTGCTAGAGGGGCCTGGGACACTGAAGCTTTCTTT. Amino acids: CSARGAWDTEAFF. The chain uses TRBV20-1 and TRBJ1-1, with D unclear. Germline CDR1 and CDR2: DFQATT and SNEGSKA (reference sequence). The V and J ends lost 1 base and 3 bases respectively, with 9 bases between them. This CDR3 has 13 amino acids.

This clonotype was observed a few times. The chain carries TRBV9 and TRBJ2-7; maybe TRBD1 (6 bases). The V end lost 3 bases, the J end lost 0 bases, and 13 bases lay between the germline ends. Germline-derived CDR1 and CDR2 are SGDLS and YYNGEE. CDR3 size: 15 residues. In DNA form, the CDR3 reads TGTGCCAGCAGCGCGACAGGAAGGAGCTCCTACGAGCAGTACTTC. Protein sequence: CASSATGRSSYEQYF. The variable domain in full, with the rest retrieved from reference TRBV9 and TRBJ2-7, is DSGVTQTPKHLITATGQRVTLRCSPRSGDLSVYWYQQSLDQGLQFLIQYYNGEERAKGNILERFSAQQFPDLHSELNLSSLELGDSALYFCASSATGRSSYEQYFGPGTRLTVT.

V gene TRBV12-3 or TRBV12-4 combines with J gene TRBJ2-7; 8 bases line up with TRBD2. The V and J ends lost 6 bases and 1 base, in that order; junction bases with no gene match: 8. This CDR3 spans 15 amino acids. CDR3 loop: CASSPSRGVSYEQYF. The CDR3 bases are TGTGCCAGCAGCCCCTCGCGGGGGGTGTCCTACGAGCAGTACTTC.

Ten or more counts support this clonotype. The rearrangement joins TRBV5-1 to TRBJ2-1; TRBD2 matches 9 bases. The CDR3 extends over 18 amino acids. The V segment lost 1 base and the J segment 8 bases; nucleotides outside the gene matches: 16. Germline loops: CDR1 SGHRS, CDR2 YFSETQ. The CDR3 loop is CASSLSRLAGPHGDEQFF. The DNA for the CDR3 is TGCGCCAGCAGCTTGAGTAGGCTAGCGGGGCCCCACGGGGATGAGCAGTTCTTC.

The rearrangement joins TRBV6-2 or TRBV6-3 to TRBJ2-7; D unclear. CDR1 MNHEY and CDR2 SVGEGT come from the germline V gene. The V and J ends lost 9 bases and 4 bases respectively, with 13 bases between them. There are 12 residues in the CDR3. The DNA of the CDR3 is TGTGCCAGATCCGGGTGGGAATACGAGCAGTACGTC. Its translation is CARSGWEYEQYV.

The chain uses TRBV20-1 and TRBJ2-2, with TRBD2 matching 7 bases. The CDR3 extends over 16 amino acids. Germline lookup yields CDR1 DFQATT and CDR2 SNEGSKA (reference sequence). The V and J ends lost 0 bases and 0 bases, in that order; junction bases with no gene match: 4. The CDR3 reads CSARDGRAANTGELFF. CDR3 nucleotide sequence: TGCAGTGCTAGAGATGGGAGGGCTGCGAACACCGGGGAGCTGTTTTTT.

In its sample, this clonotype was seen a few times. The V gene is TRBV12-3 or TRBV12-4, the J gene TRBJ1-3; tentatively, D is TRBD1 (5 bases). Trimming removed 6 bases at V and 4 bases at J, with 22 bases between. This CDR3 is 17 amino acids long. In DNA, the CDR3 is TGTGCCAGCAGCCCCGCGGGGCGGGGGTACCTCGGAAACACCATATATTTT. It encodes CASSPAGRGYLGNTIYF.

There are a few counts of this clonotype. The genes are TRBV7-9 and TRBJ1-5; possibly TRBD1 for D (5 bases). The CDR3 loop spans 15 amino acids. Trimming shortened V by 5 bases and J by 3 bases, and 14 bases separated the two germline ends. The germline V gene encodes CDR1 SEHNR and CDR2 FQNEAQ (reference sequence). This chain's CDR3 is CASSPGQSDNQPQHF. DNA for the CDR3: TGTGCCAGCAGCCCAGGGCAGTCAGACAATCAGCCCCAGCATTTT.

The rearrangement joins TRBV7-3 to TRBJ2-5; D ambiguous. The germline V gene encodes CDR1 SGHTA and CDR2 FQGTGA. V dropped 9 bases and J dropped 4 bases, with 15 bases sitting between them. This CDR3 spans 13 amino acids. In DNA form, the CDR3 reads TGTGCCAGTTCGCCGGAACCAGGAGAGACCCAGTACTTC. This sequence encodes CASSPEPGETQYF.

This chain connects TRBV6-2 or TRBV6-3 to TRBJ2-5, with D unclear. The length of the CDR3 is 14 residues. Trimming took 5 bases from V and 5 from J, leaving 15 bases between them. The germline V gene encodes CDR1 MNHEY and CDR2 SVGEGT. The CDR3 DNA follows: TGTGCCAGCAGTCCCCGGACGATGAGGGAGACCCAGTACTTC. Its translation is CASSPRTMRETQYF.

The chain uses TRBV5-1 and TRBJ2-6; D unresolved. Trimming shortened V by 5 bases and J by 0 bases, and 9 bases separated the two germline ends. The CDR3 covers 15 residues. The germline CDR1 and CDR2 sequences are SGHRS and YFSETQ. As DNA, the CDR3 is TGCGCCAGCAGAGGCCCGATCTCTGGGGCCAACGTCCTGACTTTC. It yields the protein CASRGPISGANVLTF. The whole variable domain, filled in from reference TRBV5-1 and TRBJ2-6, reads KAGVTQTPRYLIKTRGQQVTLSCSPISGHRSVSWYQQTPGQGLQFLFEYFSETQRNKGNFPGRFSGRQFSNSRSEMNVSTLELGDSALYLCASRGPISGANVLTFGAGSRLTVL.